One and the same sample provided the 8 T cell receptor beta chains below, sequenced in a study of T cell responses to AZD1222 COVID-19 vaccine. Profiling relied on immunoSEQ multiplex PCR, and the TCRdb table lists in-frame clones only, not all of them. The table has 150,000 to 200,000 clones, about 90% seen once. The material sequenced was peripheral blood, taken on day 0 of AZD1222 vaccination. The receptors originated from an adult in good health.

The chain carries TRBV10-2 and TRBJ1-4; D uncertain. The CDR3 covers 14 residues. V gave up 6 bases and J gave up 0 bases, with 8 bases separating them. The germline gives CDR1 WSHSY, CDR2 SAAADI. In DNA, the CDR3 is TGCGCCAGCAGGGATTATGCAACTAATGAAAAACTGTTTTTT. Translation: CASRDYATNEKLFF.

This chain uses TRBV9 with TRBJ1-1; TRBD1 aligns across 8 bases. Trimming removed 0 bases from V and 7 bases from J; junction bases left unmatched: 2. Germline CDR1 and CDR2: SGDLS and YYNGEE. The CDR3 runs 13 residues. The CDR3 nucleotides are TGTGCCAGCAGCGTAGAGGGGACAGGTGAAGCTTTCTTT. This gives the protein CASSVEGTGEAFF. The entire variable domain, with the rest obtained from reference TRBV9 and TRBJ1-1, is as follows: DSGVTQTPKHLITATGQRVTLRCSPRSGDLSVYWYQQSLDQGLQFLIQYYNGEERAKGNILERFSAQQFPDLHSELNLSSLELGDSALYFCASSVEGTGEAFFGQGTRLTVV.

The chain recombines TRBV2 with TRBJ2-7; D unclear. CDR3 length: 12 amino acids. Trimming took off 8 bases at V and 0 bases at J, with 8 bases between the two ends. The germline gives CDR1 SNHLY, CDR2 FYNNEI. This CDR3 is CASSAFSYEQYF. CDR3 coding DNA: TGTGCCAGCTCGGCATTCTCCTACGAGCAGTACTTC.

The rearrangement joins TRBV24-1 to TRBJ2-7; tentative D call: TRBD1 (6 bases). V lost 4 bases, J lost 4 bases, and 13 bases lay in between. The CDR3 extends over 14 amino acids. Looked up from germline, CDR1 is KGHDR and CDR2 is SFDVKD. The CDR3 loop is CATSDGQIPYEQYF. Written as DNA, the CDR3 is TGTGCCACCAGTGACGGACAGATACCTTACGAGCAGTACTTC.

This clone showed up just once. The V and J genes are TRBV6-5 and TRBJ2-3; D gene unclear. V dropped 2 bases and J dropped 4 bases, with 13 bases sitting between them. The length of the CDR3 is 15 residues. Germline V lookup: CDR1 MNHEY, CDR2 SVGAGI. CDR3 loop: CASSYGNPSADTQYF. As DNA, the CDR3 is TGTGCCAGCAGTTACGGGAACCCTTCAGCAGATACGCAGTATTTT.

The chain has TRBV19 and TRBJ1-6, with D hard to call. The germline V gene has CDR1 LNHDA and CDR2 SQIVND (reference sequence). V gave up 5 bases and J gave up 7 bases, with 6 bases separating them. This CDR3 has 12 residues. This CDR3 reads CASSYQNSPLHF. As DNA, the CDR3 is TGTGCCAGTAGTTATCAAAATTCACCCCTCCACTTT.

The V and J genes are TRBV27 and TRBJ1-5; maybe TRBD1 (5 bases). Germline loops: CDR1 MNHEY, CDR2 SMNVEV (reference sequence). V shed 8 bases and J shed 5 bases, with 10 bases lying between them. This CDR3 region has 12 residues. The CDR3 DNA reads TGTGCCAGCCGCCTAGGGGATCAGCCCCAGCATTTT. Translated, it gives CASRLGDQPQHF.

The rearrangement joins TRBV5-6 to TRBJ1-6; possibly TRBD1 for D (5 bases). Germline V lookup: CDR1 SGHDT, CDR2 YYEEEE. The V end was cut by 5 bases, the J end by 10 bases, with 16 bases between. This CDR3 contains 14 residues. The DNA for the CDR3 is TGTGCCAGCAGACCGGGAGGGGTCAACTCACCCCTCCACTTT. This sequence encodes CASRPGGVNSPLHF.